The text below deals with one TCR beta chain. These data are taken from a study of cytomegalovirus exposure and HLA in healthy donors. As for the study in general: Both the roughly 120 validation repertoires and the roughly 640 first-cohort repertoires used the same platform, as reported by a later analysis.

This CDR3 contains 15 residues. V shed 4 bases and J 4 bases; nucleotides not matched to a gene: 5. The germline CDR1 and CDR2 sequences are SGHVS and FQNEAQ. Method: immunoSEQ multiplex PCR; TCRdb's copy keeps in-frame clones and lacks some. The sample has tens of thousands of clones, under 95% seen once; the top ten hold 2.1%. The sample comprised PBMCs. The source of this sequence is a woman younger than 30 in good health and CMV-seronegative. The chain uses TRBV7-8 and TRBJ1-5, with TRBD1 identical over 9 bases. The CDR3 is CASSSGQGSNQPQHF. The DNA for the CDR3 is TGTGCCAGCAGCTCGGGACAGGGATCTAATCAGCCCCAGCATTTT.